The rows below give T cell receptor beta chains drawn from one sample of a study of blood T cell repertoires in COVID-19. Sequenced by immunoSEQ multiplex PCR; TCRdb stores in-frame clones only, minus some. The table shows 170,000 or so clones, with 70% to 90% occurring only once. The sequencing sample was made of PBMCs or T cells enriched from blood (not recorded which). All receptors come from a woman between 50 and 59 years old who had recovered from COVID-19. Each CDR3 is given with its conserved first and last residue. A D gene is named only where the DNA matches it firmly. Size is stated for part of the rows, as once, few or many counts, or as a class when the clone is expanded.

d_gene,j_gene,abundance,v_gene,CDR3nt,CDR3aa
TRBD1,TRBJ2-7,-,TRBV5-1,TGCGCCAGCAGCCCTTCGGGACAGGGCAACTACGAGCAGTACTTC,CASSPSGQGNYEQYF
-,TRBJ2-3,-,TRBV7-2,TGTGCCAGCAGCTCAGACAACCACGGCACAGATACGCAGTATTTT,CASSSDNHGTDTQYF
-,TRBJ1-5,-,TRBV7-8,TGTGCCAGCAGCTTAGCGGGGGGGAATCAGCCCCAGCATTTT,CASSLAGGNQPQHF
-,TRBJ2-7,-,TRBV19,TGTGCCAGTAGTATAACCGACGGGGTCGAGCAGTACTTC,CASSITDGVEQYF
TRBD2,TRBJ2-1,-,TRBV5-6,TGTGCCAGCAGTTTGACCCCTAGCGGGGTGCGATGGTTCTTC,CASSLTPSGVRWFF
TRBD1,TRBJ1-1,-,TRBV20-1,TGCAGTGCTAGTGAAGGACAGGGAGGGATCACTGAAGCTTTCTTT,CSASEGQGGITEAFF
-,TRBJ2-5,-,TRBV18,TGTGCCAGCTCACCACATCCCTCGGGAGAGACCCAGTACTTC,CASSPHPSGETQYF
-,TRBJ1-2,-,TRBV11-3,TGTGCCAGCAGCTTAAGAACAGGGAACTATGGCTACACCTTC,CASSLRTGNYGYTF
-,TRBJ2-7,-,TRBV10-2,TGCGCCAGCAGTGAGTCGAGGGAGTTTCCTCCCCTTTACGAGCAGTACTTC,CASSESREFPPLYEQYF
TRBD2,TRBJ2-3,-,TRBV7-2,TGTGCCAGCAGCTTAGGGGGCGGGGGGCATCCAGATACGCAGTATTTT,CASSLGGGGHPDTQYF
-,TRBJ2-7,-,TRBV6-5,TGTGCCAGCAGAGACTACTACGAGCAGTACTTC,CASRDYYEQYF
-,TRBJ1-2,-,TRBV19,TGTGCCAGTAGTATAGTTCTCGGGGGCTACACCTTC,CASSIVLGGYTF
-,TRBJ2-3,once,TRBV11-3,TGTGCCAGCAGCTTAGTAGGGGCTGGCACAGATACGCAGTATTTT,CASSLVGAGTDTQYF
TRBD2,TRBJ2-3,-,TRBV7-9,TGTGCCAGCAGCTCGGGACTAGCGGGGGCCACAGATACGCAGTATTTT,CASSSGLAGATDTQYF
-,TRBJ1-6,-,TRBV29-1,TGCAGCGTTGCTGACAGAAATAATTCACCCCTCCACTTT,CSVADRNNSPLHF
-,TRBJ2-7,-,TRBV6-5,TGTGCCAGCAGTTACGGCAGGGGCGAGCAGTACTTC,CASSYGRGEQYF
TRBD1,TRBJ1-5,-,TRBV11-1,TGTGCCAGCAGCCTAGGACAGGGGATTGGACAGCCCCAGCATTTT,CASSLGQGIGQPQHF
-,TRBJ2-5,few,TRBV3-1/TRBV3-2,TGTGCCAGCAGGCACACAGGGCTGGGAGAGACCCAGTACTTC,CASRHTGLGETQYF
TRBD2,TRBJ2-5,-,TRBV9,TGTGCCAGCAGCGTTAGCGGGCAAGAGACCCAGTACTTC,CASSVSGQETQYF
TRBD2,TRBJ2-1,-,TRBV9,TGTGCCAGCAGCGTAGGGACTAGCGGGGTCTCCTACAATGAGCAGTTCTTC,CASSVGTSGVSYNEQFF
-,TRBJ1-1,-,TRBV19,TGTGCCAGTAGCGCCCGGGCAGGGAAAGCTTTCTTT,CASSARAGKAFF
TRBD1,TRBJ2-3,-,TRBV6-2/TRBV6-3,TGTGCCAGCAGTTCTCTACAGGGGGCCGGGGAAGATACGCAGTATTTT,CASSSLQGAGEDTQYF
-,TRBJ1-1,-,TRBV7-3,TGTGCCAGCAGCGCCTACAGGGTGAACACTGAAGCTTTCTTT,CASSAYRVNTEAFF
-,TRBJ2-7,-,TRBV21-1,TGTGCCAGCAGCAACCGCACCTTTCGCAGGGTAGGGCAGTACTTC,CASSNRTFRRVGQYF
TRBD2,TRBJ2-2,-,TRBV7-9,TGTGCCAGCAGCTTAGGTCCTAGCGGGGGAGTGAACACCGGGGAGCTGTTTTTT,CASSLGPSGGVNTGELFF
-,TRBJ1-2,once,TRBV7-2,TGTGCCAGCAGCTTAAACTCCGGGTCTCCACCCTATGGCTACACCTTC,CASSLNSGSPPYGYTF
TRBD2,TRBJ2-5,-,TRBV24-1,TGTGCCACCAGTGCACCTAGCGGGGGAGGAGAGACCCAGTACTTC,CATSAPSGGGETQYF